This TCR beta chain was profiled in a study of cytomegalovirus exposure and HLA in healthy donors. The germline V gene has CDR1 SGHRS and CDR2 YFSETQ. This CDR3 is built from 15 residues. V lost 0 bases and J lost 4; bases outside the gene matches: 2. A multiplex PCR was run with 60 Vbeta primers and 13 Jbeta primers. This table comes from immunoSEQ multiplex PCR, and its TCRdb copy is limited to in-frame clones, with some not included. This table has approximately 140,000 clones, roughly 78% appearing once. Sequenced input: PBMCs. V and J are TRBV5-1 and TRBJ2-1; 9 bases fit TRBD2. The TCR sequence derives from a man aged 18-30 years in good health and CMV-seropositive. This CDR3 is CASSLGTSAYNEQFF. The CDR3, as DNA: TGCGCCAGCAGCTTGGGGACTAGCGCATACAATGAGCAGTTCTTC.